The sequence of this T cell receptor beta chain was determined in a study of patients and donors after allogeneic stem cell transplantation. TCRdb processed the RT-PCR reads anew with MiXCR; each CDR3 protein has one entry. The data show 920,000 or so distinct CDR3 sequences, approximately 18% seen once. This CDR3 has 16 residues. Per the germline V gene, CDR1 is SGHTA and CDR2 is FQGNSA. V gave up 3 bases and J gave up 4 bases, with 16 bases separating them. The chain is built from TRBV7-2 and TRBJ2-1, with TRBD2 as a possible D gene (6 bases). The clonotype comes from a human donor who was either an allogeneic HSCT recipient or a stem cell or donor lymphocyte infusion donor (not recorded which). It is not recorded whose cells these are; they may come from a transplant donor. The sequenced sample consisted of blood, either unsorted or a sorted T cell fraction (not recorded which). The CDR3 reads CASSLAVIAAYNEQFF. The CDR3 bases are TGTGCCAGCAGCTTGGCGGTAATAGCGGCTTACAATGAGCAGTTCTTC.